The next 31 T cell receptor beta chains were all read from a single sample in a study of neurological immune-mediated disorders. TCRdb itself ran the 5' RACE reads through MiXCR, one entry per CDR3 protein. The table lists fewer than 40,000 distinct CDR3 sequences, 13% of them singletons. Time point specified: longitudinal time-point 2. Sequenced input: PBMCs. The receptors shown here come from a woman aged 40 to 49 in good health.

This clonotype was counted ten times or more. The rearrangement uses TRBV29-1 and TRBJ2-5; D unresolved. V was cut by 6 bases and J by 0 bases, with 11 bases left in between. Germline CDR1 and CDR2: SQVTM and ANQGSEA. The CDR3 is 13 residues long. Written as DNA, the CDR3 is TGCAGCGTACGCGGTATCTACCAAGAGACCCAGTACTTC. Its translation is CSVRGIYQETQYF.

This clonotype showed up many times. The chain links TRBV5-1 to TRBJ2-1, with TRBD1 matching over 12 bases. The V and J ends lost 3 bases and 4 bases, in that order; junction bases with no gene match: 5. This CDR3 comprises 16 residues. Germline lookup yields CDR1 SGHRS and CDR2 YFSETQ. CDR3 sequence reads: CASSSGQGAGYNEQFF. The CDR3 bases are TGCGCCAGCAGCTCGGGACAGGGGGCGGGTTACAATGAGCAGTTCTTC.

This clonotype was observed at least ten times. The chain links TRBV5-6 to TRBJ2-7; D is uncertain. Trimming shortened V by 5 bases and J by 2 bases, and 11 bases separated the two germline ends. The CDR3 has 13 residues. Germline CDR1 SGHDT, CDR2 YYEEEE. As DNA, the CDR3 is TGTGCCAGCAGTGCCGGGTCCACCTACGAGCAGTACTTC. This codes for CASSAGSTYEQYF.

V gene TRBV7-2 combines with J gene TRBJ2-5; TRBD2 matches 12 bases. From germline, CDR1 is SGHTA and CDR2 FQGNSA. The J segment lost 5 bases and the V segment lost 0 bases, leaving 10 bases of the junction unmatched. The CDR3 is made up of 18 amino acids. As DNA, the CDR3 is TGTGCCAGCAGCTTAGCAGTCCTAGCGGGGGGGCTTGGGGAGACCCAGTACTTC. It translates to CASSLAVLAGGLGETQYF. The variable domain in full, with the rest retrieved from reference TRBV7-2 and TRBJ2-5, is GAGVSQSPSNKVTEKGKDVELRCDPISGHTALYWYRQSLGQGLEFLIYFQGNSAPDKSGLPSDRFSAERTGGSVSTLTIQRTQQEDSAVYLCASSLAVLAGGLGETQYFGPGTRLLVL.

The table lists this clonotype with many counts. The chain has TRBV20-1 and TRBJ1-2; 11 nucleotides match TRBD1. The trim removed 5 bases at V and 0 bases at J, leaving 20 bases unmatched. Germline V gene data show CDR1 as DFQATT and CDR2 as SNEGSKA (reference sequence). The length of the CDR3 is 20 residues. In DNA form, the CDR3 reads TGCAGTGCTTCAATTCCCGGCGGGACAGGGGGAGGAGGAACTAACTATGGCTACACCTTC. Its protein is CSASIPGGTGGGGTNYGYTF.

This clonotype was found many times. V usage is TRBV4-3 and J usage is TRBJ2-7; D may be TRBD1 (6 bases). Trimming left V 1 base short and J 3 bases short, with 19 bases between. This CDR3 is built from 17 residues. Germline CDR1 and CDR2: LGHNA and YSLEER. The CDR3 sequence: CASSQGRNRARSYEQYF. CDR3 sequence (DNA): TGCGCCAGCAGCCAAGGGAGGAACAGGGCCCGTAGCTACGAGCAGTACTTC.

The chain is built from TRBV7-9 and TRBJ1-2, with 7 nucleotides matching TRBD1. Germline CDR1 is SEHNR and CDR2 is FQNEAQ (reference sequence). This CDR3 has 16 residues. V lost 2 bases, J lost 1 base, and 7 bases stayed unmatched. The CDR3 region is CASSLHGTDDNYGYTF. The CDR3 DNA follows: TGTGCCAGCAGCTTACATGGGACAGACGATAACTATGGCTACACCTTC.

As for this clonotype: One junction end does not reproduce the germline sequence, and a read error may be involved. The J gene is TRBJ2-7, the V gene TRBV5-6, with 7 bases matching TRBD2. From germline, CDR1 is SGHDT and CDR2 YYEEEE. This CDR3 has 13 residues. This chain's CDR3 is CVSLTGGTYEQYF. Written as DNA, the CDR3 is TGTGTCAGCTTGACGGGAGGTACCTACGAGCAGTACTTC.

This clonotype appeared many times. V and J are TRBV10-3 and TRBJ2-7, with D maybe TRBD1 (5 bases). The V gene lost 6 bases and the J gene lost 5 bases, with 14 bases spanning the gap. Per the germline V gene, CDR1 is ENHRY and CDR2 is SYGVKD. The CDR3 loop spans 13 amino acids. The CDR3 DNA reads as TGTGCCATCAGGCCGGACATAGCCGACGAGCAGTACTTC. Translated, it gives CAIRPDIADEQYF.

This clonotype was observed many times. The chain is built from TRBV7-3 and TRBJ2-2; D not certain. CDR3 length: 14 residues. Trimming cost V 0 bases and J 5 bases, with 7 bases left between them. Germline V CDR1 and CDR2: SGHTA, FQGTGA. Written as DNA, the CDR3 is TGTGCCAGCAGCTTAACGAAGGATACCGGGGAGCTGTTTTTT. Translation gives CASSLTKDTGELFF.

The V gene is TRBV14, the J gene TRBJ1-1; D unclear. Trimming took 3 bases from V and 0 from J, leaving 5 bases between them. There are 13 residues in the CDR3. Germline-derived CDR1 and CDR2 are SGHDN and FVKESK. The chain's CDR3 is CASSHGVNTEAFF. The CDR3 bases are TGTGCCAGCAGCCATGGGGTGAACACTGAAGCTTTCTTT.

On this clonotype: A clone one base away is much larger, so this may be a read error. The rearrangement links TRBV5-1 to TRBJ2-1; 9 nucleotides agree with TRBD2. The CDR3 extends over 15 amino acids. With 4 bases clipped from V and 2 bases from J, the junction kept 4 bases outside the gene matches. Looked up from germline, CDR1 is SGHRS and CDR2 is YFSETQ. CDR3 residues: CASSTGLAPYNEQFF. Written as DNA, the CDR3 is TGCGCCAGCAGCACGGGACTAGCCCCCTACAATGAGCAGTTCTTC.

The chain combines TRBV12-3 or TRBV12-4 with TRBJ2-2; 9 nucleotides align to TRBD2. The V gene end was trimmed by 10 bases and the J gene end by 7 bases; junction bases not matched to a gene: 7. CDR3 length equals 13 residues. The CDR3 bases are TGTGCCATTGCGGGGGGGCAGGGCGGGGAGCTGTTTTTT. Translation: CAIAGGQGGELFF.

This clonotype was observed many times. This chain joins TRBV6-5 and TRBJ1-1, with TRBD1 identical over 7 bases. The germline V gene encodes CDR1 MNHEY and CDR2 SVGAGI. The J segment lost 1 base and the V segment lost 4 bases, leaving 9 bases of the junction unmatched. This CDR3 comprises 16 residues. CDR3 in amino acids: CASSSPMGQRNTEAFF. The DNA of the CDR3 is TGTGCCAGCAGTTCCCCGATGGGACAGAGGAACACTGAAGCTTTCTTT.

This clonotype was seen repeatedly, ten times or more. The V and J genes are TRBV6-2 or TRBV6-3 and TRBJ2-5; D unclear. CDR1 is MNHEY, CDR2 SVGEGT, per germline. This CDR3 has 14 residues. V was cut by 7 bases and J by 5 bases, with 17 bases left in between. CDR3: CASKTQGVRETQYF. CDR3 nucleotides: TGTGCCAGCAAGACTCAAGGCGTACGGGAGACCCAGTACTTC.

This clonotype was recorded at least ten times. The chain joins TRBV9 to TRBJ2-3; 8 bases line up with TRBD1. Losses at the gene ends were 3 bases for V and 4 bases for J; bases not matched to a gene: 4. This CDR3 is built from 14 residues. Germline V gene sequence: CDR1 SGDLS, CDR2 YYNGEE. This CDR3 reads CASSAGQGPDTQYF. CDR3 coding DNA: TGTGCCAGCAGCGCCGGACAGGGTCCAGATACGCAGTATTTT. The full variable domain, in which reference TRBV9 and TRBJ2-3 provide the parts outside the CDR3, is DSGVTQTPKHLITATGQRVTLRCSPRSGDLSVYWYQQSLDQGLQFLIQYYNGEERAKGNILERFSAQQFPDLHSELNLSSLELGDSALYFCASSAGQGPDTQYFGPGTRLTVL.

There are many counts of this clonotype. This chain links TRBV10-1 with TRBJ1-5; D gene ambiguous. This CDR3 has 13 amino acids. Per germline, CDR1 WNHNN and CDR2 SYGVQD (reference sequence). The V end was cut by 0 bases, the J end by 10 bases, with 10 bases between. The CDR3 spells CASSESQGSPQHF. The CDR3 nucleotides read TGCGCCAGCAGTGAGTCTCAAGGTAGCCCCCAGCATTTT.

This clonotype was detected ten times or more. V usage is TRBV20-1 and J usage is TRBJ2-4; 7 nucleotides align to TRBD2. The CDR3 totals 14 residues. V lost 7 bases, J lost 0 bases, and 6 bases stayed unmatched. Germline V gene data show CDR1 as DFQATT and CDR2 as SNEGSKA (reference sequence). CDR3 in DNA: TGCAGTGTTCTGGGGGGGTTAGCCAAAAACATTCAGTACTTC. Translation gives CSVLGGLAKNIQYF.

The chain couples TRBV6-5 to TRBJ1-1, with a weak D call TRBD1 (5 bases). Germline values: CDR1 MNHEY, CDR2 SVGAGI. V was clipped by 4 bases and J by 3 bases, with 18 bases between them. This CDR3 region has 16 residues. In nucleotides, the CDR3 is TGTGCCAGCAGTTCTAGGTTTAGGGGTAGGGACACTGAAGCTTTCTTT. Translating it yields CASSSRFRGRDTEAFF.

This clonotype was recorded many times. The CDR3 region is CASSLTFLQGSYEQYF. The CDR3 coding sequence is TGCGCCAGCAGCTTAACTTTTTTACAGGGTTCCTACGAGCAGTACTTC. The V call is TRBV5-1, the J call TRBJ2-7, with a weak D call TRBD1 (6 bases). This CDR3 has 16 residues. V was cut by 2 bases and J by 1 base, with 16 bases left in between. Germline CDR1 and CDR2: SGHRS and YFSETQ.

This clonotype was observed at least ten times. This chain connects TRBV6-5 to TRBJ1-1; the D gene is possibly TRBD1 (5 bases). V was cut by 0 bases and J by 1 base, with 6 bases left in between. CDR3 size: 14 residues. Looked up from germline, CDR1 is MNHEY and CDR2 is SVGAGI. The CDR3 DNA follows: TGTGCCAGCAGTTACTCTGGGGGGAACACTGAAGCTTTCTTT. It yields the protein CASSYSGGNTEAFF.

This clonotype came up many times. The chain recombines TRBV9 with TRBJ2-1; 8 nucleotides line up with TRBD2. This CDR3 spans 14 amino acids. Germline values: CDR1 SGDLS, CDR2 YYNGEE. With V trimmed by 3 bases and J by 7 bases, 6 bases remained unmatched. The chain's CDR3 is CASSARLATNEQFF. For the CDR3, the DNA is TGTGCCAGCAGCGCTAGACTAGCGACAAATGAGCAGTTCTTC.

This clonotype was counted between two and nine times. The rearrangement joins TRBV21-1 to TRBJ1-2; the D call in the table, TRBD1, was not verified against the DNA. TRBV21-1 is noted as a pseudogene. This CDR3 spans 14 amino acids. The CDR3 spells CASSLLYRGNGYTF. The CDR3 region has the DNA TGTGCCAGCAGCCTTTTGTACAGGGGAAACGGCTACACCTTC.

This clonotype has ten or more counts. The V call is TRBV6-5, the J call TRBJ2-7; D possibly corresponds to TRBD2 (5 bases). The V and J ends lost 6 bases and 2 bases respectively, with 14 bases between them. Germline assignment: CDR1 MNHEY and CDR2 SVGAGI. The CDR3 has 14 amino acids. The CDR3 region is CASSPWTEAYEQYF. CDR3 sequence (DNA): TGTGCCAGCAGCCCTTGGACTGAAGCCTACGAGCAGTACTTC.

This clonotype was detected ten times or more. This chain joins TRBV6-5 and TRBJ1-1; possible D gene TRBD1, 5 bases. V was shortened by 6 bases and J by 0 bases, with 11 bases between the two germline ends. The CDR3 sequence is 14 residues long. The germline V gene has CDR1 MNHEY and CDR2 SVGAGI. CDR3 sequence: CASSLQGVNTEAFF. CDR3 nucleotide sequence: TGTGCCAGCAGCTTACAAGGGGTGAACACTGAAGCTTTCTTT.

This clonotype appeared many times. The CDR3 DNA reads as TGCGCCAGCAGCTTGGAACGGGGGAAGGGAACTGAAGCTTTCTTT. Amino acids: CASSLERGKGTEAFF. The rearrangement links TRBV5-1 to TRBJ1-1, with D possibly being TRBD1 (5 bases). V was pared by 0 bases and J by 5 bases, with 14 bases between. The length of the CDR3 is 15 residues. Germline V gene sequence: CDR1 SGHRS, CDR2 YFSETQ.

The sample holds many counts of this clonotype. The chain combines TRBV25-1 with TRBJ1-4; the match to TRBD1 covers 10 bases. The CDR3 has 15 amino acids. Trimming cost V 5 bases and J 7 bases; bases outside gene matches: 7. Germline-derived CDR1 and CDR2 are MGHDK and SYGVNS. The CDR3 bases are TGTGCCAGCAGTCCCGACAGGGGGCGGACTGAAAAACTGTTTTTT. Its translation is CASSPDRGRTEKLFF.

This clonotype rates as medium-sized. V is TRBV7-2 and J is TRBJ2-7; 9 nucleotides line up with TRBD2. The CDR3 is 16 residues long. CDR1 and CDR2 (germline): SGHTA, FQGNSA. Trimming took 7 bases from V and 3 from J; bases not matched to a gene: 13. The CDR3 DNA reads TGTGCCAGCACCCTTGAGAGAGCGGGGGGATTCTACGAGCAGTACTTC. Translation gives CASTLERAGGFYEQYF.

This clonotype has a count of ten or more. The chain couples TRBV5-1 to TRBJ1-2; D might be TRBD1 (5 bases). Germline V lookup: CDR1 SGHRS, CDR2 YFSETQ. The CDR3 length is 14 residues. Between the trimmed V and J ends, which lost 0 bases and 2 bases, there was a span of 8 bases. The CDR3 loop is CASSLVAGNYGYTF. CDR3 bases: TGCGCCAGCAGCTTGGTCGCAGGGAACTATGGCTACACCTTC. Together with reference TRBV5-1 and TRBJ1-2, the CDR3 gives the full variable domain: KAGVTQTPRYLIKTRGQQVTLSCSPISGHRSVSWYQQTPGQGLQFLFEYFSETQRNKGNFPGRFSGRQFSNSRSEMNVSTLELGDSALYLCASSLVAGNYGYTFGSGTRLTVV.

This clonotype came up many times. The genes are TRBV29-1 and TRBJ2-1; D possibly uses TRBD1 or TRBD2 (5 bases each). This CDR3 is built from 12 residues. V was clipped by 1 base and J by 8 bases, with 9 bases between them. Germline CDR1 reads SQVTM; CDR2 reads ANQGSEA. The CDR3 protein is CSVEGGAHEQFF. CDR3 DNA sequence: TGCAGCGTTGAAGGAGGGGCGCATGAGCAGTTCTTC.

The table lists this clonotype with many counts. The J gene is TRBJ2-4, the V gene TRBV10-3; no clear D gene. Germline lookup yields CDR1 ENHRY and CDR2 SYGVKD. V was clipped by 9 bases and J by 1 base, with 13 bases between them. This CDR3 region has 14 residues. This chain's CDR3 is CAIQWVRAKNIQYF. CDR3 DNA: TGTGCCATACAGTGGGTCCGGGCCAAAAACATTCAGTACTTC.